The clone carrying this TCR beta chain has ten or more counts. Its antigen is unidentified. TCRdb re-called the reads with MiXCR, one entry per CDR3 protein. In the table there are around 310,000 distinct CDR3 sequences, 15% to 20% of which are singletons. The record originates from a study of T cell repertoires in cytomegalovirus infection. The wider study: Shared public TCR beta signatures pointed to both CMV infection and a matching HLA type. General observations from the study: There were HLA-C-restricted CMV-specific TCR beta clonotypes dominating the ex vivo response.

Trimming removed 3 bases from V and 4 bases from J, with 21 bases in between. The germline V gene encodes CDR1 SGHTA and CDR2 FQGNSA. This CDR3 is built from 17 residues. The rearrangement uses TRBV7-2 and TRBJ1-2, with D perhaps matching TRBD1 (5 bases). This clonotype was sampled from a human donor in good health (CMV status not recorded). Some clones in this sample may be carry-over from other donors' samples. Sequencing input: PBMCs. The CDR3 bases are TGTGCCAGCAGCTTTAATTCCGGGGCAGCGACTGGCTATGGCTACACCTTC. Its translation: CASSFNSGAATGYGYTF.